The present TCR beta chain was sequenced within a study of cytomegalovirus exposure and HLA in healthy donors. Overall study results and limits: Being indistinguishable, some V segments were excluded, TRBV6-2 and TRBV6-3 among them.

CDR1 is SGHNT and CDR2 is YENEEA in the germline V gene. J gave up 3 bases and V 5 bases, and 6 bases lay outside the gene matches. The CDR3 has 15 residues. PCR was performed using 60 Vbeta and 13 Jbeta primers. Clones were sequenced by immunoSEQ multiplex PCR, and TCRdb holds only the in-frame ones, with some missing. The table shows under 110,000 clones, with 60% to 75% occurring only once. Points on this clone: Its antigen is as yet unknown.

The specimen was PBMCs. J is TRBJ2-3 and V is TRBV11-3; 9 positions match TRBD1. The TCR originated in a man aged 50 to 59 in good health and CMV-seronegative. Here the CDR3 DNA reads TGTGCCAGCAGCATGGGACAGGGAGGGACAGATACGCAGTATTTT. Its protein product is CASSMGQGGTDTQYF. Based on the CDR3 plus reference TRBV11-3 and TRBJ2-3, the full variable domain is EAGVVQSPRYKIIEKKQPVAFWCNPISGHNTLYWYLQNLGQGPELLIRYENEEAVDDSQLPKDRFSAERLKGVDSTLKIQPAELGDSAVYLCASSMGQGGTDTQYFGPGTRLTVL.